This T cell receptor beta chain is drawn from a study of OX40 agonist ivuxolimab in advanced cancers. Comments on this clone: Its antigen is currently unknown.

Only in-frame clones appear in the TCRdb table, and some are missing; sequencing was by immunoSEQ multiplex PCR. Here the sample spans 45,000 to 50,000 clones, roughly 81% being singletons. Germline V lookup: CDR1 LGHNA, CDR2 YSLEER. V was cut by 0 bases and J by 6 bases, with 18 bases left in between. The CDR3 loop spans 17 amino acids. Study findings and constraints: By week 6 at 0.1 to 3.0 mg/kg, blood CD4+ and CD8+ T cells had expanded clonally.

The starting material was CD4+ or CD8+ T cells sorted from blood, obtained in a trial of the OX40 agonist ivuxolimab. The rearrangement joins TRBV4-3 to TRBJ1-5, with D possibly matching TRBD1 (6 bases). The sequence came from an adult with an advanced solid tumor such as melanoma, head and neck, liver or kidney cancer. CDR3 bases: TGCGCCAGCAGCCAAGAATGGGTGATCGGGGGCGCTCAGCCCCAGCATTTT. This codes for CASSQEWVIGGAQPQHF.